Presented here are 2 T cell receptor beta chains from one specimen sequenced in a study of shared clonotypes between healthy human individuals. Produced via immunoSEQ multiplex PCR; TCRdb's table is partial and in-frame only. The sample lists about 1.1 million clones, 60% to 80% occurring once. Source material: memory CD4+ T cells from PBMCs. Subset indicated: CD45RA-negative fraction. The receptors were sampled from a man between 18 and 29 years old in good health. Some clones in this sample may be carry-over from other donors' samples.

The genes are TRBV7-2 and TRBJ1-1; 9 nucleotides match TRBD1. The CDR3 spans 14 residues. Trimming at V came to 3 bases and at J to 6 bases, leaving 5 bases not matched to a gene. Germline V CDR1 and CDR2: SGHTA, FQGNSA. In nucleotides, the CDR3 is TGTGCCAGCAGCTTCCGACAGGGGGAAGCTGAAGCTTTCTTT. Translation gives CASSFRQGEAEAFF.

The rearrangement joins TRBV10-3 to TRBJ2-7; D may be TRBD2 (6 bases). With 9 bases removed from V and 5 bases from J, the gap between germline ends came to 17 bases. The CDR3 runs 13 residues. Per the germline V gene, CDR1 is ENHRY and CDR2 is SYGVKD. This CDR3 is CAITQRDSHEQYF. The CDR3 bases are TGTGCCATTACTCAGAGGGACTCACACGAGCAGTACTTC.